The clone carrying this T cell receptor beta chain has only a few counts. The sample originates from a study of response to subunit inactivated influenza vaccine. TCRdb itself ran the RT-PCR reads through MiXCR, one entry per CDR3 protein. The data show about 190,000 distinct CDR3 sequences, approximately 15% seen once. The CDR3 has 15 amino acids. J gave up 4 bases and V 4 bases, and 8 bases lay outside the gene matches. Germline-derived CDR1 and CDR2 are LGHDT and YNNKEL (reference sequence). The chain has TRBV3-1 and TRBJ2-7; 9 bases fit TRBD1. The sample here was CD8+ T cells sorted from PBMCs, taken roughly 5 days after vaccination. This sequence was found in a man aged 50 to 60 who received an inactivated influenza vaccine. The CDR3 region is CASSRSGTGSYEQYF. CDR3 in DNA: TGTGCCAGCAGCCGTTCCGGGACAGGGAGTTACGAGCAGTACTTC.